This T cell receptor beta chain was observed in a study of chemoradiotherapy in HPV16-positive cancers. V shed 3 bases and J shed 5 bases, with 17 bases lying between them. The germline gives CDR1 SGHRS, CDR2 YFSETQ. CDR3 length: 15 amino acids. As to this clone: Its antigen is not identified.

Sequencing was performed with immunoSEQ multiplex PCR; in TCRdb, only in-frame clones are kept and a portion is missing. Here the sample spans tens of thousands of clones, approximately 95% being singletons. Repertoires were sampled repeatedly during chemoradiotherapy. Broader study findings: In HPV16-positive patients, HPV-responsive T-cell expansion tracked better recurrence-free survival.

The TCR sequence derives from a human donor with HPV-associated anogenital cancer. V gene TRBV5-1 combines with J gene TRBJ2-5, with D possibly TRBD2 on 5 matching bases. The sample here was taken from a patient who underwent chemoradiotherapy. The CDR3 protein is CASSSPRASGETQYF. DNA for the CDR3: TGCGCCAGCAGCTCTCCGCGGGCCTCCGGGGAGACCCAGTACTTC.